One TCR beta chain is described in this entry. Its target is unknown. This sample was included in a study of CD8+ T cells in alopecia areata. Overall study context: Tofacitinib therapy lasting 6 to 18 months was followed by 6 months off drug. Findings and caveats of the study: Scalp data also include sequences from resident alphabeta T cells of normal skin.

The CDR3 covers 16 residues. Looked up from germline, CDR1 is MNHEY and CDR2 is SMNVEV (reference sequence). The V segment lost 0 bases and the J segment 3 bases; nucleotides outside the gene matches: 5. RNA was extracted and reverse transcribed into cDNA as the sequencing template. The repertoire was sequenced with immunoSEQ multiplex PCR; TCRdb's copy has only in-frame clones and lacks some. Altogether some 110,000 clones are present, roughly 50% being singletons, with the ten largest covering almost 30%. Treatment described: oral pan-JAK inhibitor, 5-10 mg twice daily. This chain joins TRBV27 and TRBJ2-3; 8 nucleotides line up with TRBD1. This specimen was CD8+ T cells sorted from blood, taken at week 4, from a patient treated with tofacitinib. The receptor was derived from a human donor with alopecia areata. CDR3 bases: TGTGCCAGCAGTTTATCAGGACAGGGCGCGACAGATACGCAGTATTTT. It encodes CASSLSGQGATDTQYF.